The 10 T cell receptor beta chains below were found in one sample sequenced in a study of blood T cell repertoires in COVID-19. Assay: immunoSEQ multiplex PCR; the TCRdb copy retains only in-frame clones and omits some. The sample holds around 70,000 clones, approximately 82% seen once. Sample: peripheral blood. These receptors were collected from a man aged 60 to 69 with acute or convalescent COVID-19.

This clone was recorded only once. The V and J genes are TRBV4-2 and TRBJ2-2, with TRBD1 as a possible D gene (5 bases). Trimming cost V 1 base and J 6 bases, with 12 bases left between them. Per the germline V gene, CDR1 is LGHNA and CDR2 is YNFKEQ. There are 15 residues in the CDR3. The CDR3 region is CASSQGVQGPGELFF. The DNA of the CDR3 is TGTGCCAGCAGCCAAGGTGTCCAGGGCCCCGGGGAGCTGTTTTTT.

CDR3 sequence reads: CASSHRDSYMNTEAFF. CDR3 coding DNA: TGTGCCAGCAGCCACCGGGACAGTTACATGAACACTGAAGCTTTCTTT. This chain uses TRBV14 with TRBJ1-1, with 7 positions matching TRBD1. The CDR3 contains 16 residues. Germline V gene data show CDR1 as SGHDN and CDR2 as FVKESK. V dropped 3 bases and J dropped 0; count of bases not matched to a gene: 7.

The V gene is TRBV6-5, the J gene TRBJ1-3, with D unresolved. Germline values: CDR1 MNHEY, CDR2 SVGAGI. The CDR3 totals 13 residues. The germline V and J ends were trimmed by 7 bases and 0 bases, with 7 bases remaining between them. The DNA of the CDR3 is TGTGCCAGCACCCAGGACTCTGGAAACACCATATATTTT. Its translation is CASTQDSGNTIYF.

The chain employs TRBV3-1 (or the pseudogene TRBV3-2) and TRBJ2-1; 10 bases agree with TRBD2. With V trimmed by 3 bases and J by 2 bases, 10 bases remained unmatched. Per the germline V gene, CDR1 is LGHDT and CDR2 is YNNKEL (reference sequence). The CDR3 sequence is 18 residues long. CDR3 region: CASSHWGTGTSAYNEQFF. DNA of the CDR3: TGTGCCAGCAGCCACTGGGGTACCGGGACTAGCGCCTACAATGAGCAGTTCTTC.

The chain uses TRBV6-5 and TRBJ2-7; 7 nucleotides match TRBD1. Germline CDR1 and CDR2: MNHEY and SVGAGI. This CDR3 region has 14 residues. The V and J ends lost 5 bases and 2 bases, in that order; junction bases with no gene match: 6. This chain's CDR3 is CASSQNRGPYEQYV. In DNA form, the CDR3 reads TGTGCCAGCAGTCAGAACAGGGGACCCTACGAGCAGTACGTC.

The chain recombines TRBV6-5 with TRBJ1-6, with 10 bases that match TRBD1. J gave up 10 bases and V 6 bases, and 6 bases lay outside the gene matches. Looked up from germline, CDR1 is MNHEY and CDR2 is SVGAGI. This CDR3 contains 14 residues. The CDR3 sequence is CASSPGTGVSPLHF. CDR3 nucleotides: TGTGCCAGCAGCCCCGGGACAGGGGTCTCACCCCTCCACTTT.

The chain combines TRBV6-2 or TRBV6-3 with TRBJ2-7; TRBD1 matches 11 bases. V shed 2 bases and J 0 bases; nucleotides not matched to a gene: 6. Per germline, CDR1 MNHEY and CDR2 SVGEGT. This CDR3 spans 17 amino acids. The CDR3 DNA is TGTGCCAGCAGTTACCCCGGACAGGGGGCATCCTCCTACGAGCAGTACGTC. Translation: CASSYPGQGASSYEQYV.

The rearrangement joins TRBV11-2 to TRBJ2-3; tentative D call: TRBD2 (5 bases). CDR1 SGHAT and CDR2 FQNNGV come from the germline V gene. This CDR3 is built from 14 residues. V lost 5 bases to trimming and J lost 0 bases, with 9 bases between them. The CDR3 loop reads CASSADYSTDTQYF. The CDR3 nucleotides are TGTGCCAGCAGCGCCGACTATAGCACAGATACGCAGTATTTT.

This clone was observed a few times. The chain recombines TRBV25-1 with TRBJ2-1; 7 nucleotides match TRBD1. The CDR3 has 15 amino acids. Germline values: CDR1 MGHDK, CDR2 SYGVNS. V lost 7 bases, J lost 3 bases, and 9 bases stayed unmatched. CDR3 nucleotide sequence: TGTGCCAGCAAGGCCGGGACAGAATTCTACAATGAGCAGTTCTTC. Protein: CASKAGTEFYNEQFF. The whole variable domain, remainder taken from reference TRBV25-1 and TRBJ2-1, is EADIYQTPRYLVIGTGKKITLECSQTMGHDKMYWYQQDPGMELHLIHYSYGVNSTEKGDLSSESTVSRIRTEHFPLTLESARPSHTSQYLCASKAGTEFYNEQFFGPGTRLTVL.

This clone was picked up a small number of times. This chain uses TRBV5-6 with TRBJ1-6; TRBD1 matches at 10 bases. Germline CDR1 reads SGHDT; CDR2 reads YYEEEE. V lost 8 bases, J lost 9 bases, and 5 bases stayed unmatched. This CDR3 comprises 13 residues. The CDR3 DNA follows: TGTGCCAGTCGCCGGGACAGGGGTTCACCCCTCCACTTT. It specifies CASRRDRGSPLHF.